The 30 T cell receptor beta chains below all came from one sample that was sequenced in a study of T cell responses to AZD1222 COVID-19 vaccine. Libraries were prepared by immunoSEQ multiplex PCR; TCRdb keeps only in-frame clonotypes and omits some of them. The table lists 96,000 or so clones, 90% of them singletons, with about a quarter in the top ten. The sequencing here drew on peripheral blood, taken on day 0 of AZD1222 vaccination. These receptors all stem from an adult in good health.

This chain's CDR3 is CASSQTPAGGADTQYF. Here the CDR3 DNA reads TGTGCCAGCAGCCAAACTCCAGCGGGAGGGGCAGATACGCAGTATTTT. This chain uses TRBV3-1 (or the pseudogene TRBV3-2) with TRBJ2-3; 10 nucleotides align to TRBD2. The CDR3 extends over 16 amino acids. V was clipped by 2 bases and J by 4 bases; unmatched bases: 6. Germline CDR1 LGHDT, CDR2 YNNKEL (reference sequence).

The chain is built from TRBV6-5 and TRBJ1-5; D is possibly TRBD1 (5 bases). The CDR3 contains 15 residues. CDR1 is MNHEY and CDR2 is SVGAGI in the germline V gene. Between the trimmed V and J ends, which lost 6 bases and 4 bases, there was a span of 16 bases. The CDR3: CASSPREGWNQPQHF. For the CDR3, the DNA is TGTGCCAGCAGCCCCCGGGAGGGGTGGAATCAGCCCCAGCATTTT.

The rearrangement joins TRBV7-9 to TRBJ2-7; a weak D match, TRBD1 (6 bases). V gave up 6 bases and J gave up 5 bases, with 20 bases separating them. The CDR3 runs 15 residues. Germline lookup yields CDR1 SEHNR and CDR2 FQNEAQ (reference sequence). The CDR3 here is CASSSFGQGHDEQYF. For the CDR3, the DNA is TGTGCCAGCAGTTCCTTCGGGCAGGGGCACGACGAGCAGTACTTC.

The V gene is TRBV7-2, the J gene TRBJ2-2; D unresolved. Trimming left V 0 bases short and J 0 bases short, with 5 bases between. Germline V gene lookup returns CDR1 SGHTA and CDR2 FQGNSA. This CDR3 spans 15 amino acids. The DNA of the CDR3 is TGTGCCAGCAGCTTAGCGGGTGCGAACACCGGGGAGCTGTTTTTT. The encoded protein is CASSLAGANTGELFF.

This clone was seen a single time. The CDR3: CASSPSGSTRTDTQYF. DNA for the CDR3: TGTGCCAGCAGCCCAAGCGGGAGTACTCGGACAGATACGCAGTATTTT. This rearrangement joins TRBV28 to TRBJ2-3, with TRBD2 matching over 8 bases. The CDR3 spans 16 residues. With V trimmed by 6 bases and J by 3 bases, 11 bases remained unmatched. CDR1 MDHEN and CDR2 SYDVKM come from the germline V gene.

The count of this clone is one. One end of the junction fails to match germline, which may point to a read error. This chain uses TRBV7-7 with TRBJ2-5; D tentatively reads TRBD1 or TRBD2 (5 bases each). The CDR3 runs to 13 residues. Germline V gives CDR1 SSHAT, CDR2 FNYEAQ (reference sequence). CDR3 nucleotides: TGTGCTAGCAGCCTAACCGGGGCAGAGACCCAGTACTTC. It yields the protein CASSLTGAETQYF.

This clone has just a few counts. The chain uses TRBV7-3 and TRBJ2-7; 10 bases match TRBD2. V lost 0 bases, J lost 6 bases, and 8 bases stayed unmatched. This CDR3 is 16 amino acids long. Germline CDR1 is SGHTA and CDR2 is FQGTGA. CDR3 nucleotide sequence: TGTGCCAGCAGCTTAACCCCTAGCGGGAGTCTAATCGAGCAGTACTTC. This codes for CASSLTPSGSLIEQYF.

The V call is TRBV14, the J call TRBJ2-5; 9 positions agree with TRBD1. This CDR3 spans 15 amino acids. The V segment lost 5 bases and the J segment 7 bases; nucleotides outside the gene matches: 11. Germline V gene sequence: CDR1 SGHDN, CDR2 FVKESK. As DNA, the CDR3 is TGTGCCAGCAGCACGACCTGGACAGGGGAAGGGACCCAGTACTTC. It encodes CASSTTWTGEGTQYF.

The gene calls are TRBV12-5 and TRBJ1-1; 8 nucleotides match TRBD1. CDR1 and CDR2 (germline): LGHNT, FRNRAP. This CDR3 is built from 17 residues. Trimming at V came to 5 bases and at J to 2 bases, leaving 13 bases not matched to a gene. The CDR3 sequence is CASGPRTGRVQNTEAFF. The CDR3 DNA is TGTGCTAGTGGTCCGAGGACAGGGAGAGTACAAAACACTGAAGCTTTCTTT. Filled out from reference TRBV12-5 and TRBJ1-1, the complete variable domain reads DARVTQTPRHKVTEMGQEVTMRCQPILGHNTVFWYRQTMMQGLELLAYFRNRAPLDDSGMPKDRFSAEMPDATLATLKIQPSEPRDSAVYFCASGPRTGRVQNTEAFFGQGTRLTVV.

This clone is a singleton in its sample. This rearrangement joins TRBV28 to TRBJ1-3, with a weak D call TRBD1 (6 bases). The V gene's germline CDR1 is MDHEN and CDR2 SYDVKM. The ends were cut back, 3 bases at V and 0 bases at J, with 21 bases in the middle. The CDR3 extends over 19 amino acids. The CDR3 sequence is CASSFPGHISGSSGNTIYF. Written as DNA, the CDR3 is TGTGCCAGCAGTTTCCCGGGACACATCAGCGGGAGCTCTGGAAACACCATATATTTT.

The CDR3 spells CASSPEYRDNEQFF. The CDR3 region has the DNA TGTGCCAGCTCACCCGAGTACCGGGACAATGAGCAGTTCTTC. The rearrangement joins TRBV18 to TRBJ2-1; no clear D. Germline V gene sequence: CDR1 KGHSH, CDR2 LQKENI. CDR3 length: 14 residues. The V end was cut by 3 bases, the J end by 5 bases, with 11 bases between.

The chain employs TRBV18 and TRBJ2-3; 10 bases map to TRBD1. Germline V CDR1 and CDR2: KGHSH, LQKENI. V lost 2 bases to trimming and J lost 1 base; unmatched junction nucleotides: 3. The CDR3 totals 16 residues. The CDR3 sequence: CASSPSTGGGTDTQYF. The CDR3 nucleotides are TGTGCCAGCTCACCATCGACAGGGGGCGGCACAGATACGCAGTATTTT.

The rearrangement joins TRBV2 to TRBJ1-1, with D possibly matching TRBD1 (5 bases). Trimming removed 6 bases at V and 6 bases at J, with 17 bases between. The CDR3 runs to 14 residues. Per germline, CDR1 SNHLY and CDR2 FYNNEI. The CDR3 region is CASRETDWESEAFF. In DNA form, the CDR3 reads TGTGCCAGCAGGGAGACAGATTGGGAGTCTGAAGCTTTCTTT. Supplemented by reference TRBV2 and TRBJ1-1, the full variable domain reads EPEVTQTPSHQVTQMGQEVILRCVPISNHLYFYWYRQILGQKVEFLVSFYNNEISEKSEIFDDQFSVERPDGSNFTLKIRSTKLEDSAMYFCASRETDWESEAFFGQGTRLTVV.

In this sample, this clone turned up a few times. The chain links TRBV27 to TRBJ2-7, with a possible D match to TRBD1 (5 bases). Germline values: CDR1 MNHEY, CDR2 SMNVEV (reference sequence). There are 12 residues in the CDR3. The germline V and J ends were trimmed by 10 bases and 4 bases, with 14 bases remaining between them. CDR3 amino acids: CATRGSRYEQYF. The CDR3 DNA sequence: TGTGCCACTAGGGGTAGCAGATACGAGCAGTACTTC.

J is TRBJ1-2 and V is TRBV5-1; the D is unclear. V dropped 0 bases and J dropped 4 bases, with 7 bases sitting between them. The germline V gene has CDR1 SGHRS and CDR2 YFSETQ. CDR3 length: 13 residues. The CDR3 DNA reads as TGCGCCAGCAGCTTGGACTTTAGCTATGGCTACACCTTC. This codes for CASSLDFSYGYTF.

CDR3 nucleotides: TGTGCCAGCAGCGTAGCCCTAGCTGGCACAGATACGCAGTATTTT. As protein: CASSVALAGTDTQYF. V usage is TRBV9 and J usage is TRBJ2-3, with D tentatively TRBD2 (5 bases). The CDR3 covers 15 residues. V was clipped by 0 bases and J by 1 base, with 9 bases between them. Germline assignment: CDR1 SGDLS and CDR2 YYNGEE.

Only a few counts were recorded for this clone. J is TRBJ2-7 and V is TRBV28; D uncertain. V dropped 2 bases and J dropped 1 base, with 6 bases sitting between them. From germline, CDR1 is MDHEN and CDR2 SYDVKM. The CDR3 is 13 amino acids. In DNA, the CDR3 is TGTGCCAGCAGTTTACACAGTTCCTACGAGCAGTACTTC. It is translated as CASSLHSSYEQYF.

The rearrangement joins TRBV2 to TRBJ1-4, with D hard to call. The CDR3 totals 10 residues. Germline loops: CDR1 SNHLY, CDR2 FYNNEI. V lost 6 bases and J lost 5, with 1 base in between. CDR3 DNA sequence: TGTGCCAGCAGCAATGAAAAACTGTTTTTT. Its translation is CASSNEKLFF. Drawing the rest from reference TRBV2 and TRBJ1-4, the complete variable domain is EPEVTQTPSHQVTQMGQEVILRCVPISNHLYFYWYRQILGQKVEFLVSFYNNEISEKSEIFDDQFSVERPDGSNFTLKIRSTKLEDSAMYFCASSNEKLFFGSGTQLSVL.

The chain is built from TRBV19 and TRBJ2-7, with D tentatively TRBD1 or TRBD2 (5 bases each). CDR3 length: 14 residues. Germline values: CDR1 LNHDA, CDR2 SQIVND (reference sequence). V lost 3 bases and J 2 bases, leaving 11 bases between the germline ends. The CDR3 region is CASSIGVGPYEQYF. The DNA of the CDR3 is TGTGCCAGTAGTATCGGGGTGGGGCCCTACGAGCAGTACTTC.

The table lists this clone with a count of one. This chain uses TRBV6-1 with TRBJ1-4; D unclear. V lost 2 bases and J 5 bases, leaving 9 bases between the germline ends. The germline CDR1 and CDR2 sequences are MNHNS and SASEGT. The CDR3 runs to 14 residues. DNA for the CDR3: TGTGCCAGCAGTGAATATGAGGTGAATGAAAAACTGTTTTTT. It specifies CASSEYEVNEKLFF.

The V and J genes are TRBV5-6 and TRBJ2-5; tentatively, D is TRBD2 (6 bases). Germline lookup yields CDR1 SGHDT and CDR2 YYEEEE. This CDR3 is 16 amino acids long. Trimming pared 3 bases from V and 4 bases from J, leaving 19 bases between. The CDR3 nucleotides are TGTGCCAGCAGCTCAGGACGAGGCGGCGGGGTAGAGACCCAGTACTTC. It specifies CASSSGRGGGVETQYF.

The genes are TRBV30 and TRBJ1-5; D is uncertain. The length of the CDR3 is 13 residues. Germline assignment: CDR1 GTSNPN and CDR2 SVGIG (reference sequence). Deletions cut 2 bases from V and 0 bases from J, with 5 bases between. CDR3 amino acids: CAWSPSSNQPQHF. CDR3 sequence (DNA): TGTGCCTGGAGTCCCAGTAGCAATCAGCCCCAGCATTTT.

This chain connects TRBV9 to TRBJ2-1, with 7 bases that match TRBD1. The trim removed 4 bases at V and 4 bases at J, leaving 8 bases unmatched. The CDR3 spans 15 residues. CDR1 is SGDLS and CDR2 is YYNGEE in the germline V gene. Written as DNA, the CDR3 is TGTGCCAGCAGCCTCGGGACAGAATTATACAATGAGCAGTTCTTC. As protein: CASSLGTELYNEQFF.

The chain employs TRBV15 and TRBJ2-2; TRBD2 aligns across 7 bases. The V segment lost 3 bases and the J segment 2 bases; nucleotides outside the gene matches: 6. The V gene's germline CDR1 is LNHNV and CDR2 YYDKDF (reference sequence). CDR3 length equals 16 residues. The CDR3: CATSRGGSANTGELFF. In DNA form, the CDR3 reads TGTGCCACCAGCAGGGGCGGGAGTGCCAACACCGGGGAGCTGTTTTTT.

The CDR3 loop is CATRRGRLIDTQYF. CDR3 DNA: TGTGCCACCCGGAGGGGGCGATTGATCGATACGCAGTATTTT. This chain uses TRBV6-5 with TRBJ2-3, with D possibly TRBD1 on 7 matching bases. The V and J ends lost 10 bases and 6 bases respectively, with 20 bases between them. The CDR3 has 14 amino acids. Germline V lookup: CDR1 MNHEY, CDR2 SVGAGI.

This chain uses TRBV28 with TRBJ2-2; 7 bases map to TRBD2. The germline CDR1 and CDR2 sequences are MDHEN and SYDVKM. The V and J ends lost 11 bases and 6 bases, in that order; junction bases with no gene match: 0. CDR3 length: 10 amino acids. The CDR3 is CAAGAGELFF. For the CDR3, the DNA is TGTGCCGCGGGGGCCGGGGAGCTGTTTTTT. Filled out from reference TRBV28 and TRBJ2-2, the complete variable domain reads DVKVTQSSRYLVKRTGEKVFLECVQDMDHENMFWYRQDPGLGLRLIYFSYDVKMKEKGDIPEGYSVSREKKERFSLILESASTNQTSMYLCAAGAGELFFGEGSRLTVL.

V gene TRBV5-1 combines with J gene TRBJ2-5; TRBD1 matches 7 bases. The CDR3 has 14 amino acids. V dropped 4 bases and J dropped 1; count of bases not matched to a gene: 4. CDR1 SGHRS and CDR2 YFSETQ come from the germline V gene. For the CDR3, the DNA is TGCGCCAGCAGCCGCTGGGACAGCCAAGAGACCCAGTACTTC. This gives the protein CASSRWDSQETQYF.

The rearrangement uses TRBV29-1 and TRBJ2-1; D unresolved. CDR1 is SQVTM and CDR2 is ANQGSEA in the germline V gene. CDR3 size: 12 residues. V dropped 4 bases and J dropped 5 bases, with 9 bases sitting between them. As DNA, the CDR3 is TGCAGCGTTGGTTCGGCCGACAATGAGCAGTTCTTC. Translated, it gives CSVGSADNEQFF.

This rearrangement joins TRBV3-1 (or the pseudogene TRBV3-2) to TRBJ2-7; TRBD1 or TRBD2 may be the D gene (6 bases each). Germline loops: CDR1 LGHDT, CDR2 YNNKEL (reference sequence). V was clipped by 7 bases and J by 7 bases, with 14 bases between them. This CDR3 is 12 amino acids long. In DNA, the CDR3 is TGTGCCAGCACGGGGGCGTTGGGGGAGCAGTACTTC. It encodes CASTGALGEQYF.

V and J are TRBV7-2 and TRBJ2-1; D gene ambiguous. CDR3 size: 13 residues. V lost 2 bases and J 5 bases, leaving 7 bases between the germline ends. The germline V gene encodes CDR1 SGHTA and CDR2 FQGNSA. The CDR3 bases are TGTGCCAGCAGCTTACAGTACGACAATGAGCAGTTCTTC. This sequence encodes CASSLQYDNEQFF.